This passage covers 28 T cell receptor beta chains from one sample sequenced in a study of long-term antiretroviral therapy in people with HIV. Survey level was the resolution at which the v3.0 immunoSEQ assay ran. Some clones are missing from TCRdb's copy, which holds only in-frame ones; the method was immunoSEQ multiplex PCR. The data show thousands of clones, more than 75% seen once. The sample was unsorted PBMCs, taken 1.3 years after starting antiretroviral therapy. Source of these receptors: a woman between 50 and 59 years old with HIV.

V is TRBV4-1 and J is TRBJ2-5; 7 nucleotides match TRBD2. Germline V gene sequence: CDR1 MGHRA, CDR2 YSYEKL. The CDR3 runs 17 residues. The V segment lost 1 base and the J segment 4 bases; nucleotides outside the gene matches: 12. The CDR3 DNA is TGCGCCAGCAGCCAAGGAAACAGAGCCTGGGAGGGAGAGACCCAGTACTTC. It codes for CASSQGNRAWEGETQYF.

CDR3: CASSSQGGRYTEAFF. The CDR3 DNA sequence: TGCGCCAGCAGCTCCCAAGGGGGGCGGTACACTGAAGCTTTCTTT. The rearrangement links TRBV5-1 to TRBJ1-1, with a tentative D call TRBD1 (6 bases). Trimming left V 3 bases short and J 3 bases short, with 15 bases between. The V gene's germline CDR1 is SGHRS and CDR2 YFSETQ. The CDR3 consists of 15 residues.

V usage is TRBV25-1 and J usage is TRBJ2-7; maybe TRBD2 (6 bases). The CDR3 loop spans 16 amino acids. V gave up 1 base and J gave up 9 bases, with 22 bases separating them. From germline, CDR1 is MGHDK and CDR2 SYGVNS. CDR3 loop: CASSEWGSGAGNRQYF. CDR3 nucleotide sequence: TGTGCCAGCAGTGAATGGGGTAGTGGGGCGGGAAATCGGCAGTACTTC.

V usage is TRBV2 and J usage is TRBJ2-1, with 10 bases identical to TRBD2. Per the germline V gene, CDR1 is SNHLY and CDR2 is FYNNEI. This CDR3 contains 13 residues. V dropped 7 bases and J dropped 6; count of bases not matched to a gene: 3. This chain's CDR3 is CASMASGGNEQFF. The CDR3 DNA is TGTGCCAGCATGGCTAGCGGGGGCAATGAGCAGTTCTTC.

The chain has TRBV5-1 and TRBJ2-1, with 8 bases matching TRBD2. The CDR3 consists of 15 residues. CDR1 SGHRS and CDR2 YFSETQ come from the germline V gene. V was pared by 3 bases and J by 4 bases, with 6 bases of the junction left unmatched. CDR3 region: CASSSSGLEYNEQFF. The DNA for the CDR3 is TGCGCCAGCAGCTCCTCGGGACTAGAGTACAATGAGCAGTTCTTC.

The chain recombines TRBV27 with TRBJ1-1; 7 nucleotides agree with TRBD1. CDR1 is MNHEY and CDR2 is SMNVEV in the germline V gene (reference sequence). The V gene end was trimmed by 5 bases and the J gene end by 3 bases; junction bases not matched to a gene: 9. This CDR3 is built from 15 residues. CDR3 loop: CASSPTTGSDTEAFF. The DNA for the CDR3 is TGTGCCAGCAGTCCAACGACAGGGAGTGACACTGAAGCTTTCTTT.

The chain recombines TRBV30 with TRBJ2-6; D ambiguous. The CDR3 consists of 15 residues. Trimming removed 2 bases from V and 4 bases from J, with 12 bases in between. Germline loops: CDR1 GTSNPN, CDR2 SVGIG (reference sequence). The CDR3 sequence is CAWSSLASGANVLTF. The DNA for the CDR3 is TGTGCCTGGAGTTCTTTGGCCTCCGGGGCCAACGTCCTGACTTTC. The full variable domain, in which reference TRBV30 and TRBJ2-6 provide the parts outside the CDR3, is SQTIHQWPATLVQPVGSPLSLECTVEGTSNPNLYWYRQAAGRGLQLLFYSVGIGQISSEVPQNLSASRPQDRQFILSSKKLLLSDSGFYLCAWSSLASGANVLTFGAGSRLTVL.

The rearrangement links TRBV19 to TRBJ1-1; D gene uncertain. CDR1 LNHDA and CDR2 SQIVND come from the germline V gene (reference sequence). Trimming pared 8 bases from V and 1 base from J, leaving 14 bases between. The CDR3 runs to 14 residues. This CDR3 reads CASQEAPGNTEAFF. CDR3 coding DNA: TGTGCCAGTCAAGAAGCTCCCGGGAACACTGAAGCTTTCTTT.

This rearrangement joins TRBV2 to TRBJ1-1; D remains unclear. V lost 6 bases and J 0 bases, leaving 8 bases between the germline ends. Germline V lookup: CDR1 SNHLY, CDR2 FYNNEI. There are 13 residues in the CDR3. CDR3 in amino acids: CASRRRLNTEAFF. CDR3 in DNA: TGTGCCAGCAGGCGGCGGCTGAACACTGAAGCTTTCTTT.

The chain is built from TRBV27 and TRBJ2-7; a possible D gene is TRBD1 (5 bases). V gave up 6 bases and J gave up 9 bases, with 21 bases separating them. The CDR3 covers 14 residues. Germline loops: CDR1 MNHEY, CDR2 SMNVEV (reference sequence). The CDR3 bases are TGTGCCAGCAGCTCGCGCTTAGGCATGGGGCCGCAGTACTTC. Encoded protein: CASSSRLGMGPQYF.

This sequence joins TRBV30 and TRBJ2-2; D uncertain. The CDR3 contains 13 residues. With 3 bases removed from V and 1 base from J, the gap between germline ends came to 6 bases. Germline CDR1 and CDR2: GTSNPN and SVGIG (reference sequence). The CDR3 nucleotides read TGTGCCTGGAGCCACAAGAACACCGGGGAGCTGTTTTTT. Its translation: CAWSHKNTGELFF.

The chain employs TRBV5-1 and TRBJ2-5; D is tentatively TRBD1 or TRBD2 (5 bases each). V was shortened by 2 bases and J by 5 bases, with 10 bases between the two germline ends. CDR1 and CDR2 (germline): SGHRS, YFSETQ. This CDR3 comprises 13 residues. CDR3 in amino acids: CASSFNGAETQYF. Written as DNA, the CDR3 is TGCGCCAGCAGCTTTAACGGGGCTGAGACCCAGTACTTC. The full variable domain, rest sourced from reference TRBV5-1 and TRBJ2-5, is KAGVTQTPRYLIKTRGQQVTLSCSPISGHRSVSWYQQTPGQGLQFLFEYFSETQRNKGNFPGRFSGRQFSNSRSEMNVSTLELGDSALYLCASSFNGAETQYFGPGTRLLVL.

In regard to this clone: Other DNA variants within this sample encode the same CDR3. The chain combines TRBV29-1 with TRBJ2-7; TRBD1 aligns across 8 bases. V dropped 1 base and J dropped 3; count of bases not matched to a gene: 5. The germline CDR1 and CDR2 sequences are SQVTM and ANQGSEA. CDR3 length: 14 residues. In nucleotides, the CDR3 is TGCAGCGTTGAAGTTGGAGACAGGGGCTACGAGCAGTACTTC. Protein: CSVEVGDRGYEQYF.

The chain combines TRBV7-9 with TRBJ2-1, with 11 nucleotides matching TRBD2. V was pared by 5 bases and J by 6 bases, with 0 bases of the junction left unmatched. There are 13 residues in the CDR3. Germline lookup yields CDR1 SEHNR and CDR2 FQNEAQ (reference sequence). The CDR3 is CASSTSGGNEQFF. As DNA, the CDR3 is TGTGCCAGCAGCACTAGCGGGGGCAATGAGCAGTTCTTC.

This chain joins TRBV7-9 and TRBJ1-1, with 7 nucleotides matching TRBD1. From germline, CDR1 is SEHNR and CDR2 FQNEAQ (reference sequence). This CDR3 comprises 14 residues. The V segment lost 0 bases and the J segment 8 bases; nucleotides outside the gene matches: 6. The CDR3 bases are TGTGCCAGCAGCTTAGCCCACGGACAGGTAGAAGCTTTCTTT. Its protein is CASSLAHGQVEAFF.

The CDR3 nucleotides read TGCGCCAGCAGGATACAGGGCATGAACACTGAAGCTTTCTTT. The encoded protein is CASRIQGMNTEAFF. The J gene is TRBJ1-1, the V gene TRBV10-2, with D maybe TRBD1 (6 bases). Germline lookup yields CDR1 WSHSY and CDR2 SAAADI. Trimming pared 6 bases from V and 0 bases from J, leaving 11 bases between. This CDR3 contains 14 residues.

This CDR3 reads CASSLAQQAAQHF. The CDR3 region has the DNA TGTGCCAGCAGCTTAGCGCAACAGGCAGCCCAGCATTTT. This chain joins TRBV7-9 and TRBJ1-5; D possibly corresponds to TRBD1 (5 bases). The CDR3 sequence is 13 residues long. Germline V CDR1 and CDR2: SEHNR, FQNEAQ (reference sequence). V was trimmed by 0 bases and J by 11 bases, leaving 11 bases between them. The complete variable domain, with remaining parts taken from reference TRBV7-9 and TRBJ1-5, reads DTGVSQNPRHKITKRGQNVTFRCDPISEHNRLYWYRQTLGQGPEFLTYFQNEAQLEKSRLLSDRFSAERPKGSFSTLEIQRTEQGDSAMYLCASSLAQQAAQHFGDGTRLSIL.

This chain connects TRBV5-1 to TRBJ2-3; D is undetermined. The CDR3 consists of 14 residues. Trimming cost V 3 bases and J 3 bases, with 11 bases left between them. Germline V CDR1 and CDR2: SGHRS, YFSETQ. The CDR3 region is CASSYAGGTDTQYF. The CDR3 DNA reads as TGCGCCAGCAGCTACGCAGGTGGGACAGATACGCAGTATTTT.

The V and J genes are TRBV29-1 and TRBJ2-2; D remains ambiguous. This CDR3 has 12 amino acids. The V end lost 5 bases, the J end lost 7 bases, and 11 bases lay between the germline ends. From germline, CDR1 is SQVTM and CDR2 ANQGSEA. CDR3 sequence: CSVSPTHGELFF. CDR3 sequence (DNA): TGCAGCGTTTCCCCCACACACGGGGAGCTGTTTTTT.

The genes are TRBV19 and TRBJ2-6; no clear D. Germline V gives CDR1 LNHDA, CDR2 SQIVND (reference sequence). With 5 bases removed from V and 0 bases from J, the gap between germline ends came to 11 bases. The CDR3 has 16 residues. The CDR3 DNA sequence: TGTGCCAGTAGTCCCATGGGGATCTCTGGGGCCAACGTCCTGACTTTC. It translates to CASSPMGISGANVLTF. Complete variable domain (other parts from reference TRBV19 and TRBJ2-6): DGGITQSPKYLFRKEGQNVTLSCEQNLNHDAMYWYRQDPGQGLRLIYYSQIVNDFQKGDIAEGYSVSREKKESFPLTVTSAQKNPTAFYLCASSPMGISGANVLTFGAGSRLTVL.

This clone has just one count. The rearrangement uses TRBV6-1 and TRBJ1-3; D is perhaps TRBD1 (5 bases). V lost 10 bases, J lost 2 bases, and 12 bases lay in between. This CDR3 has 13 residues. Germline lookup yields CDR1 MNHNS and CDR2 SASEGT. CDR3 nucleotides: TGTGCCACGGGGGAGGTCGCTGGAAACACCATATATTTT. It translates to CATGEVAGNTIYF.

J is TRBJ1-2 and V is TRBV18; no reliable D call. The CDR3 extends over 13 amino acids. V gave up 3 bases and J gave up 1 base, with 6 bases separating them. Germline V gene lookup returns CDR1 KGHSH and CDR2 LQKENI. CDR3 residues: CASSPEGNYGYTF. DNA for the CDR3: TGTGCCAGCTCACCCGAGGGTAACTATGGCTACACCTTC.

The chain recombines TRBV12-5 with TRBJ1-1; D is undetermined. Trimming shortened V by 0 bases and J by 2 bases, and 4 bases separated the two germline ends. This CDR3 region has 13 residues. Germline V CDR1 and CDR2: LGHNT, FRNRAP. CDR3 in amino acids: CASGLVGNTEAFF. In DNA, the CDR3 is TGTGCTAGTGGTTTGGTGGGAAACACTGAAGCTTTCTTT.

CDR3 bases: TGCAGCGGTCAACAGGGGTGGGAGCAGTACTTC. Residues: CSGQQGWEQYF. The rearrangement uses TRBV29-1 and TRBJ2-7, with 7 bases fitting TRBD1. Germline V lookup: CDR1 SQVTM, CDR2 ANQGSEA. With 7 bases clipped from V and 7 bases from J, the junction kept 7 bases outside the gene matches. This CDR3 is built from 11 residues.

This chain uses TRBV10-2 with TRBJ1-5; weak D call: TRBD1 (5 bases). CDR3 length: 13 amino acids. Germline CDR1 reads WSHSY; CDR2 reads SAAADI. V lost 6 bases to trimming and J lost 6 bases, with 12 bases between them. The CDR3 bases are TGCGCCAGCAGCGGGGGGGAGGGTCAGCCCCAGCATTTT. Translated: CASSGGEGQPQHF.

The genes are TRBV10-3 and TRBJ2-3, with D possibly TRBD2 on 6 matching bases. The ends were cut back, 3 bases at V and 5 bases at J, with 21 bases in the middle. Germline V gene sequence: CDR1 ENHRY, CDR2 SYGVKD. The CDR3 is 17 residues long. The CDR3 DNA follows: TGTGCCATCAGTGATGCGGGGAGGACCGGCGGTAGAGATACGCAGTATTTT. Its protein product is CAISDAGRTGGRDTQYF.

The V gene is TRBV6-5, the J gene TRBJ2-1, with D perhaps matching TRBD2 (6 bases). The V end lost 0 bases, the J end lost 10 bases, and 13 bases lay between the germline ends. This CDR3 spans 14 amino acids. The V gene's germline CDR1 is MNHEY and CDR2 SVGAGI. For the CDR3, the DNA is TGTGCCAGCAGTTACTCGAGCGGGCGGAGAGAGCAGTTCTTC. Protein product: CASSYSSGRREQFF.

V and J are TRBV6-5 and TRBJ1-6, with D unresolved. V was clipped by 7 bases and J by 7 bases, with 8 bases between them. The CDR3 sequence is 12 residues long. Germline V gives CDR1 MNHEY, CDR2 SVGAGI. CDR3: CASTGFNSPLHF. DNA for the CDR3: TGTGCCAGCACTGGGTTCAATTCACCCCTCCACTTT.